These 32 T cell receptor beta chains originate from one sample sequenced in a study of T-cell memory formation after mild COVID-19. Using its own MiXCR run on the 5' RACE reads, TCRdb lists one record per CDR3 protein. Of 450,000 to 650,000 distinct CDR3 sequences listed, about a fifth were seen once; the top ten hold around 12%. The source material was PBMCs or a T cell subset sorted from them (not recorded which). The origin of the receptors is an adult woman who had mild COVID-19 (a few samples of this study predate the infection). Cell type and time point are not known.

The chain carries TRBV7-2 and TRBJ2-3, with D hard to call. Germline loops: CDR1 SGHTA, CDR2 FQGNSA. The length of the CDR3 is 14 residues. V lost 5 bases to trimming and J lost 4 bases, with 13 bases between them. The CDR3, as DNA: TGTGCCAGCAGCCCAGCCCCGAAAGCAGATACGCAGTATTTT. Its protein product is CASSPAPKADTQYF.

This clonotype was seen repeatedly, ten times or more. J is TRBJ2-2 and V is TRBV7-9, with a weak D call TRBD2 (5 bases). Trimming left V 5 bases short and J 6 bases short, with 13 bases between. CDR1 SEHNR and CDR2 FQNEAQ come from the germline V gene (reference sequence). This CDR3 region has 14 residues. Here the CDR3 DNA reads TGTGCCAGCAGCCTCTCGAGGACTTCCGGGGAGCTGTTTTTT. Its translation is CASSLSRTSGELFF.

This clonotype was seen just once. The J gene is TRBJ2-7, the V gene TRBV20-1; D is ambiguous. Per germline, CDR1 DFQATT and CDR2 SNEGSKA (reference sequence). Trimming pared 5 bases from V and 7 bases from J, leaving 9 bases between. The CDR3 totals 10 residues. DNA for the CDR3: TGCAGTGCTGGCAACAAGGAGCAGTACTTC. This sequence encodes CSAGNKEQYF.

This clonotype occurred a few times. V is TRBV4-3 and J is TRBJ2-7, with 9 bases lining up with TRBD2. The CDR3 has 19 amino acids. Unmatched junction bases numbered 14, after V lost 0 bases and J lost 2 bases. The germline V gene encodes CDR1 LGHNA and CDR2 YSLEER. The CDR3 DNA follows: TGCGCCAGCAGCCAAGATTGGGGGCTAGCGGGACTCAACACCTACGAGCAGTACTTC. It translates to CASSQDWGLAGLNTYEQYF.

This clonotype was counted many times. This sequence joins TRBV12-3 or TRBV12-4 and TRBJ2-7, with D perhaps matching TRBD1 or TRBD2 (5 bases each). V gave up 2 bases and J gave up 5 bases, with 10 bases separating them. The CDR3 length is 13 residues. The CDR3 is CASSLSGTHEQYF. CDR3 bases: TGTGCCAGCAGTTTATCCGGGACCCACGAGCAGTACTTC.

This chain's CDR3 is CASSISGTENEKLFF. The CDR3 nucleotides are TGTGCCAGCAGCATCTCCGGGACAGAGAATGAAAAACTGTTTTTT. The rearrangement uses TRBV7-2 and TRBJ1-4; 7 nucleotides agree with TRBD1. The CDR3 spans 15 residues. The V segment lost 5 bases and the J segment 5 bases; nucleotides outside the gene matches: 8. Germline V gives CDR1 SGHTA, CDR2 FQGNSA.

The CDR3 nucleotides are TGTGCCAGCTCACCCAGGGACCCAATGAACACTGAAGCTTTCTTT. Its protein is CASSPRDPMNTEAFF. V gene TRBV18 combines with J gene TRBJ1-1, with a weak D call TRBD1 (5 bases). Trimming pared 3 bases from V and 0 bases from J, leaving 11 bases between. The length of the CDR3 is 15 residues. The germline V gene encodes CDR1 KGHSH and CDR2 LQKENI. Together with reference TRBV18 and TRBJ1-1, the CDR3 gives the full variable domain: NAGVMQNPRHLVRRRGQEARLRCSPMKGHSHVYWYRQLPEEGLKFMVYLQKENIIDESGMPKERFSAEFPKEGPSILRIQQVVRGDSAAYFCASSPRDPMNTEAFFGQGTRLTVV.

This chain joins TRBV4-3 and TRBJ2-6; D call uncertain. The V gene lost 3 bases and the J gene lost 4 bases, with 13 bases spanning the gap. CDR1 is LGHNA, CDR2 YSLEER, per germline. The CDR3 length is 16 residues. CDR3 DNA: TGCGCCAGCAGCCAGCTGGAGAACCCCGGGGCCAACGTCCTGACTTTC. Its protein product is CASSQLENPGANVLTF.

This sequence joins TRBV12-3 or TRBV12-4 and TRBJ2-1, with 8 positions matching TRBD1. The CDR3 contains 15 residues. The V gene end was trimmed by 5 bases and the J gene end by 6 bases; junction bases not matched to a gene: 9. CDR3 nucleotide sequence: TGTGCCAGCAGTGCGACCAGGGGGCTGGCCAATGAGCAGTTCTTC. This translates into CASSATRGLANEQFF.

V gene TRBV6-2 or TRBV6-3 combines with J gene TRBJ2-1; D unresolved. The CDR3 runs 13 residues. Trimming removed 6 bases at V and 1 base at J, with 7 bases between. Germline V gene sequence: CDR1 MNHEY, CDR2 SVGEGT. The CDR3 protein is CASRRTSYNEQFF. CDR3 coding DNA: TGTGCCAGCAGACGGACGTCCTACAATGAGCAGTTCTTC.

This clonotype showed up just a few times. V gene TRBV3-1 combines with J gene TRBJ2-1; 7 nucleotides match TRBD2. Germline CDR1 reads LGHDT; CDR2 reads YNNKEL (reference sequence). CDR3 length: 15 residues. The V segment lost 4 bases and the J segment 4 bases; nucleotides outside the gene matches: 7. The DNA for the CDR3 is TGTGCCAGCAGCCTAATCGGGACTAAATACAATGAGCAGTTCTTC. Translating it yields CASSLIGTKYNEQFF.

V usage is TRBV20-1 and J usage is TRBJ2-4; D possibly corresponds to TRBD1 (6 bases). Germline values: CDR1 DFQATT, CDR2 SNEGSKA (reference sequence). V lost 0 bases and J 0 bases, leaving 15 bases between the germline ends. This CDR3 is built from 17 residues. The CDR3 region has the DNA TGCAGTGCTAGAGATATAGGGACAATCCTAGCCAAAAACATTCAGTACTTC. Translation gives CSARDIGTILAKNIQYF.

The chain combines TRBV7-7 with TRBJ2-7; 10 positions match TRBD1. The CDR3 has 16 residues. Germline CDR1 SSHAT, CDR2 FNYEAQ (reference sequence). V lost 1 base, J lost 3 bases, and 6 bases stayed unmatched. The CDR3 is CASSLGRTGGRYEQYF. The CDR3 DNA is TGTGCCAGCAGCTTAGGGCGGACAGGGGGGCGCTACGAGCAGTACTTC.

This clonotype was seen only a few times. This chain uses TRBV11-3 with TRBJ2-1; 9 nucleotides agree with TRBD2. V gave up 3 bases and J gave up 0 bases; unmatched junction bases: 6. Germline V gives CDR1 SGHNT, CDR2 YENEEA. The CDR3 covers 17 residues. In DNA, the CDR3 is TGTGCCAGCAGCTTTCTAGCGGGGATGAGCTCCTACAATGAGCAGTTCTTC. Encoded protein: CASSFLAGMSSYNEQFF. The whole variable domain, remainder taken from reference TRBV11-3 and TRBJ2-1, is EAGVVQSPRYKIIEKKQPVAFWCNPISGHNTLYWYLQNLGQGPELLIRYENEEAVDDSQLPKDRFSAERLKGVDSTLKIQPAELGDSAVYLCASSFLAGMSSYNEQFFGPGTRLTVL.

The rearrangement uses TRBV27 and TRBJ2-1; D is ambiguous. Germline V gene sequence: CDR1 MNHEY, CDR2 SMNVEV (reference sequence). This CDR3 contains 14 residues. Trimming left V 7 bases short and J 1 base short, with 11 bases between. The chain's CDR3 is CASKQASSYNEQFF. The CDR3 nucleotides read TGTGCCAGCAAGCAGGCCTCTTCCTACAATGAGCAGTTCTTC.

This clonotype came up a few times. The chain combines TRBV11-2 with TRBJ2-7; TRBD2 matches at 8 bases. CDR1 and CDR2 from the germline V gene are SGHAT and FQNNGV. The ends lost 5 bases at V and 7 bases at J; junction bases unmatched: 7. CDR3 length: 13 amino acids. The CDR3 bases are TGTGCCAGCAGCGCCGGACTAGCAGGGGAGCAGTACTTC. It specifies CASSAGLAGEQYF.

This clonotype was observed a handful of times. The V and J genes are TRBV29-1 and TRBJ2-3; maybe TRBD2 (6 bases). V lost 1 base and J lost 4, with 18 bases in between. The CDR3 is made up of 16 amino acids. Germline V gives CDR1 SQVTM, CDR2 ANQGSEA. The CDR3 sequence is CSVEGEASSLADTQYF. The CDR3 nucleotides read TGCAGCGTTGAAGGGGAGGCCAGCAGCTTGGCAGATACGCAGTATTTT.

The chain uses TRBV7-8 and TRBJ1-5; D is ambiguous. V was shortened by 2 bases and J by 7 bases, with 6 bases between the two germline ends. Per the germline V gene, CDR1 is SGHVS and CDR2 is FQNEAQ. The CDR3 runs to 12 residues. The chain's CDR3 is CASSLPAQPQHF. DNA for the CDR3: TGTGCCAGCAGCTTACCGGCCCAGCCCCAGCATTTT.

This chain joins TRBV7-2 and TRBJ2-1; no clear D gene. The V end lost 2 bases, the J end lost 9 bases, and 11 bases lay between the germline ends. The CDR3 is made up of 13 amino acids. Germline lookup yields CDR1 SGHTA and CDR2 FQGNSA. Written as DNA, the CDR3 is TGTGCCAGCAGCTTAAGCCTGATTCCTGAGCAGTTCTTC. This sequence encodes CASSLSLIPEQFF.

This chain uses TRBV20-1 with TRBJ2-7; D may correspond to TRBD1 or TRBD2 (5 bases each). Germline V lookup: CDR1 DFQATT, CDR2 SNEGSKA (reference sequence). The ends were cut back, 4 bases at V and 3 bases at J, with 10 bases in the middle. The CDR3 has 12 residues. The CDR3 DNA sequence: TGCAGTGCTAAGAATGGGGGCTACGAGCAGTACTTC. It is translated as CSAKNGGYEQYF.

This clonotype was observed a few times. In DNA form, the CDR3 reads TGTGCCAGCAGTCGTGGACAGGTGGGGTCTGTCTATGGCTACACCTTC. Residues: CASSRGQVGSVYGYTF. The chain links TRBV2 to TRBJ1-2, with 7 bases identical to TRBD1. With 5 bases clipped from V and 4 bases from J, the junction kept 13 bases outside the gene matches. The CDR3 contains 16 residues. The V gene's germline CDR1 is SNHLY and CDR2 FYNNEI.

The chain couples TRBV11-3 to TRBJ2-1; possible D gene TRBD1, 7 bases. Germline CDR1 SGHNT, CDR2 YENEEA. The CDR3 loop spans 11 amino acids. Trimming took 7 bases from V and 10 from J, leaving 11 bases between them. Here the CDR3 DNA reads TGTGCCAGCAACCAGGGGGGCGAGCAGTTCTTC. Translation: CASNQGGEQFF.

In this sample, this clonotype turned up a few times. V and J are TRBV20-1 and TRBJ2-1, with D maybe TRBD2 (6 bases). Germline loops: CDR1 DFQATT, CDR2 SNEGSKA (reference sequence). There are 16 residues in the CDR3. Trimming took 0 bases from V and 0 from J, leaving 12 bases between them. The CDR3 DNA is TGCAGTGCTAGAGATTTTAGCGGAAACTCCTACAATGAGCAGTTCTTC. It specifies CSARDFSGNSYNEQFF.

CDR3 in DNA: TGTGCCAGCAGTGATTTGGTAGGGGACTACGAGCAGTACTTC. The encoded protein is CASSDLVGDYEQYF. The V call is TRBV25-1, the J call TRBJ2-7, with D perhaps matching TRBD1 (5 bases). Germline values: CDR1 MGHDK, CDR2 SYGVNS. With 3 bases removed from V and 3 bases from J, the gap between germline ends came to 12 bases. This CDR3 region has 14 residues.

The genes are TRBV20-1 and TRBJ2-1; 9 nucleotides match TRBD2. Germline loops: CDR1 DFQATT, CDR2 SNEGSKA (reference sequence). The V segment lost 0 bases and the J segment 6 bases; nucleotides outside the gene matches: 12. CDR3 size: 17 residues. CDR3 protein: CSARDIFSGSSGNEQFF. The CDR3 nucleotides are TGCAGTGCTAGAGATATATTTAGCGGGAGTTCGGGCAATGAGCAGTTCTTC.

In its sample, this clonotype was seen many times. The rearrangement links TRBV9 to TRBJ2-5, with a possible D match to TRBD2 (6 bases). Germline V CDR1 and CDR2: SGDLS, YYNGEE. The V and J ends lost 3 bases and 5 bases respectively, with 17 bases between them. The CDR3 has 15 residues. This CDR3 reads CASSGAPGGAETQYF. The CDR3, as DNA: TGTGCCAGCAGCGGAGCCCCCGGCGGGGCTGAGACCCAGTACTTC. The whole variable domain, filled in from reference TRBV9 and TRBJ2-5, reads DSGVTQTPKHLITATGQRVTLRCSPRSGDLSVYWYQQSLDQGLQFLIQYYNGEERAKGNILERFSAQQFPDLHSELNLSSLELGDSALYFCASSGAPGGAETQYFGPGTRLLVL.

The rearrangement uses TRBV4-3 and TRBJ2-7, with D tentatively TRBD2 (6 bases). The V gene lost 1 base and the J gene lost 2 bases, with 9 bases spanning the gap. Germline CDR1 is LGHNA and CDR2 is YSLEER. There are 14 residues in the CDR3. The CDR3 spells CASSQVEGTYEQYF. For the CDR3, the DNA is TGCGCCAGCAGCCAAGTGGAGGGAACCTACGAGCAGTACTTC.

This chain connects TRBV4-3 to TRBJ1-1; possible D gene TRBD1, 5 bases. Deletions cut 4 bases from V and 1 base from J, with 13 bases between. This CDR3 spans 15 amino acids. From germline, CDR1 is LGHNA and CDR2 YSLEER. CDR3 residues: CASSRTRDANTEAFF. CDR3 nucleotides: TGCGCCAGCAGCCGCACCAGGGATGCGAACACTGAAGCTTTCTTT.

This clonotype was detected ten times or more. The CDR3 region is CASSLEGHPSDEQFF. The CDR3 region has the DNA TGTGCCAGCAGCTTAGAGGGACATCCAAGCGATGAGCAGTTCTTC. The genes are TRBV7-9 and TRBJ2-1; D is possibly TRBD1 (6 bases). V lost 1 base to trimming and J lost 8 bases, with 15 bases between them. Looked up from germline, CDR1 is SEHNR and CDR2 is FQNEAQ (reference sequence). CDR3 length: 15 amino acids.

This chain uses TRBV29-1 with TRBJ2-7, with 8 bases matching TRBD2. After removal of 4 bases from V and 4 bases from J, the junction contained 12 bases not matched to a gene. The germline gives CDR1 SQVTM, CDR2 ANQGSEA. The CDR3 contains 15 residues. The CDR3 protein is CSVVWRGDPTYEQYF. The CDR3 region has the DNA TGCAGCGTTGTTTGGCGGGGGGACCCTACTTACGAGCAGTACTTC.

In this sample, this clonotype turned up a few times. The rearrangement joins TRBV24-1 to TRBJ2-5; a weak D match, TRBD2 (5 bases). The V end was cut by 4 bases, the J end by 5 bases, with 13 bases between. Germline CDR1 is KGHDR and CDR2 is SFDVKD. This CDR3 comprises 14 residues. The CDR3 loop reads CATSDPAGVETQYF. The CDR3 bases are TGTGCCACCAGTGACCCAGCCGGGGTGGAGACCCAGTACTTC.

This chain connects TRBV12-3 or TRBV12-4 to TRBJ2-3, with D maybe TRBD1 (6 bases). Trimming pared 6 bases from V and 2 bases from J, leaving 18 bases between. This CDR3 has 16 residues. Written as DNA, the CDR3 is TGTGCCAGCAGCAGAAACAGGGCGAGGAACACAGATACGCAGTATTTT. Translation: CASSRNRARNTDTQYF.